This TCR beta chain was sequenced in a study of shared clonotypes between healthy human individuals (dated by TCRdb to 2020 to 2022). The study in broad terms: A few men and a couple of women, aged 18 to 49 years, made up the cohort. Per donor, three plates each were used for CD4 naive and CD4 memory, two for CD8 naive, and one for CD8 memory. To estimate repertoire size and how much clonotype sharing occurs between individuals, the study deeply sequenced the blood TCR repertoires of roughly 5 healthy adults. Libraries were prepared and TCR repertoires were sequenced by different laboratories using diverse techniques, in order to increase sequencing depth and limit assay-specific biases. Between about 0.8 and 8.9 billion PBMCs per donor were obtained by leukapheresis. Overall study outcomes, separate from this receptor: Because the study included only a small number of donors, the genetic and exposure-history diversity represented was limited. Pairwise subsampling led to the expectation that sequencing depth would affect the degree of clonotype sharing among donors. Compared with non-shared clonotypes, clonotypes shared by all four sorted-subset donors had higher generation probabilities. Naive subsets generally had larger estimated clonotype richness than memory subsets. When four donors were compared, the shared fraction of clonotypes was 5% to 6.5% for naive CD4, approximately 3.5% for naive CD8, more than 2% for memory CD4, and roughly 0.4% for memory CD8. Only blood was sampled, and tissue TCR repertoires likely differ from those in blood. Rarefaction of sorted-subset datasets indicated incomplete sequencing despite the large sequencing depth.

The donors were healthy, HIV-negative adults with no recently reported acute infections or vaccinations. Only Caucasian adults living in Nashville, Tennessee, USA were represented among the donors. CD4+ T cells were enriched through magnetic negative selection, after which naive cells were positively selected on CD45RA and the remaining negative fraction served as the memory subset. Blood was collected by leukapheresis, and PBMCs were isolated by Ficoll-Histopaque density gradient centrifugation and then cryopreserved in liquid nitrogen vapor phase. Purity and quantity of every magnetically sorted T cell population were checked by analytical flow cytometry. From each sorted fraction, genomic DNA was isolated and quantified by UV absorbance on a Nanodrop 2000c. Using the deep immunoSEQ assay, multiplex PCR amplified TCR CDR3 regions from genomic DNA. Genomic DNA extracted from each cell subset was distributed evenly over all wells of several immunoSEQ 96-well plates, and each plate served as one replicate. Each replicate PCR for sorted subsets received about 200 ng genomic DNA, equal to about 30,000 T cell genomes. Purified libraries were measured with a Qubit 3.0 fluorometer, size-checked on a Bioanalyzer 2100, and measured again with the KAPA Library Quantification kit. Every immunoSEQ 96-well plate was sequenced on a separate single-read 150-cycle Illumina NextSeq 550 flow cell. As for the original processing: Because only junctional sequences without quality scores were contained in the immunoSEQ output, filtering matching that applied to full-length reads could not be performed. To assign V/J genes and CDR3, sequences were annotated using PyIR, a Python wrapper for IgBLAST v1.9, with IMGT germline references. Reads were filtered out if the reads had weak V/J assignments (E-value above 1e-6), no CDR3, stop codons, out-of-frame junctions, or ambiguous translated residues. A V3J clonotype was defined by an identical inferred V gene, J gene, and CDR3 amino acid sequence. Percentage overlap between repertoires was computed as shared unique clonotypes divided by the size of the smaller repertoire. Repertoire richness was assessed with RTK rarefaction, the Chao1 estimator, and Recon v2.1 estimates of unobserved clonotypes. OLGA was used to compute generation probabilities for all TCRbeta clonotypes that the gDNA method yielded from a few donors. Held by TCRdb, this immuneACCESS table contains in-frame sequences only and omits some clones. Under half of the omission traces to an unresolved V gene where checked; the cause of the rest is unknown. Clonal size and the V and J genes are those of that table, whereas D and trimming came from the DNA. The sample records about 980,000 clones, 70% to 85% of which are singletons. Clones ranked in the top ten supply roughly 1.5% of the sample.

The CDR1 and CDR2 encoded by the germline V gene are SGHRS and YFSETQ. V is clipped by 4 bases and J by 9 bases, and the sequence between their germline boundaries is 14 bases long. From the cysteine up to the phenylalanine, the CDR3 has a length of 12 residues. Only CDR3 DNA remains: 36 bases, in frame from the first base. Worth noting for this clone: Its target antigen remains unknown. Within one base of it there is no much larger clone, and no base qualities were kept.

The chain joins TRBV5-1 to TRBJ2-7; there is no confident call for the D gene. The sequence was collected from a man younger than 35 in good health. The source material was memory CD4+ T cells sorted from blood. This sample's cell subset or site label indicates: CD45RA-negative fraction. The DNA sequence is TGCGCCAGCAGCACGGGCGTTGAAGGGCAGTACTTC. It specifies CASSTGVEGQYF.